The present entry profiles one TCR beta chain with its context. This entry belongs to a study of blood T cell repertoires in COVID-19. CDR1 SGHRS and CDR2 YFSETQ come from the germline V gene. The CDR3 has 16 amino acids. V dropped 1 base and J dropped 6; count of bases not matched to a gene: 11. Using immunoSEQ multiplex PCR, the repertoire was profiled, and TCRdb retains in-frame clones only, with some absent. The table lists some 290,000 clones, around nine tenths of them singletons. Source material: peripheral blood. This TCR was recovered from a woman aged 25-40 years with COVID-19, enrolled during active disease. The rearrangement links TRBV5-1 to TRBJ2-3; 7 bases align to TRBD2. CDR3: CASSLSAGAGPDTQYF. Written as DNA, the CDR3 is TGCGCCAGCAGCTTGAGTGCGGGAGCTGGTCCCGATACGCAGTATTTT.